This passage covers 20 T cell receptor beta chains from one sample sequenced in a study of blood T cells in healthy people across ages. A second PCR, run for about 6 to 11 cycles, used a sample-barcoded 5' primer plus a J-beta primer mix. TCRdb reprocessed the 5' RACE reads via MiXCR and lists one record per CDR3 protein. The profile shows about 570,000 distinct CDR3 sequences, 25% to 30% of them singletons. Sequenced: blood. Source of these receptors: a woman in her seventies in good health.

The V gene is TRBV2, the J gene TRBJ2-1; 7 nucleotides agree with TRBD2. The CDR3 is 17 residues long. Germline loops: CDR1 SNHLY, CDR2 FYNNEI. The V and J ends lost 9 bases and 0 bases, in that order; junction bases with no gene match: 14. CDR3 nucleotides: TGTGCCAGGGGACTAACCCTTGAGATGAGCTCCTACAATGAGCAGTTCTTC. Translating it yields CARGLTLEMSSYNEQFF.

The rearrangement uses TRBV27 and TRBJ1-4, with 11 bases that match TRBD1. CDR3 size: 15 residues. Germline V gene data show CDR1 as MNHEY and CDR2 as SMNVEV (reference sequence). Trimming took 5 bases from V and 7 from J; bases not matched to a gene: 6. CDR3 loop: CASSRTGGVSEKLFF. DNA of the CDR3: TGTGCCAGCAGTCGGACAGGGGGCGTAAGTGAAAAACTGTTTTTT.

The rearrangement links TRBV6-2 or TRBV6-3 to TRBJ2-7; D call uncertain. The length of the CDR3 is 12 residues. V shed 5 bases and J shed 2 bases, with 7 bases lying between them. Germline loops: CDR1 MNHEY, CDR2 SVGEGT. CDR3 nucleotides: TGTGCCAGCAGTAAGGGTCCCTACGAGCAGTACTTC. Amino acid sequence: CASSKGPYEQYF.

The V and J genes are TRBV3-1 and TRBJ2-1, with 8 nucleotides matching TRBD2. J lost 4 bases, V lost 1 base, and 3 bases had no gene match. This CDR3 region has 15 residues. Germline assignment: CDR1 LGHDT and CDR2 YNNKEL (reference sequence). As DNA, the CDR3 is TGTGCCAGCAGCCAAGCGGTAGCGGGGTACAATGAGCAGTTCTTC. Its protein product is CASSQAVAGYNEQFF.

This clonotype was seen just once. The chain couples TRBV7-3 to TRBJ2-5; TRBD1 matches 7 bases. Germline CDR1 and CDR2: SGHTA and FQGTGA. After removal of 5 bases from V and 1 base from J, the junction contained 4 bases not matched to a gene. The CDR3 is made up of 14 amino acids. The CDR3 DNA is TGTGCCAGCAGCATTGACAGGGCCCAAGAGACCCAGTACTTC. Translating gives CASSIDRAQETQYF.

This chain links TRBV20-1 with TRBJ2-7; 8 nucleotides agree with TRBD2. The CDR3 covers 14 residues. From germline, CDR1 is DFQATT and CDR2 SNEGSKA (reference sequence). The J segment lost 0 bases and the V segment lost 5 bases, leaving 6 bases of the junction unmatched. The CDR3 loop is CSAANSGDSYEQYF. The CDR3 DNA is TGCAGTGCTGCCAATAGCGGGGACTCCTACGAGCAGTACTTC.

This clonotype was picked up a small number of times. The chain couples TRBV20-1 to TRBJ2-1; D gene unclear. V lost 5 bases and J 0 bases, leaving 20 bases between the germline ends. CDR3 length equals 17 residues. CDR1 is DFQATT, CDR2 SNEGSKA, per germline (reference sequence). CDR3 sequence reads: CSAHSFTASSSYNEQFF. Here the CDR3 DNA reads TGCAGTGCTCACAGTTTTACAGCGTCTAGCTCCTACAATGAGCAGTTCTTC.

The CDR3: CSVAQGSFLNTEAFF. CDR3 coding DNA: TGCAGCGTTGCACAGGGGTCCTTTTTGAACACTGAAGCTTTCTTT. This chain uses TRBV29-1 with TRBJ1-1; 7 bases map to TRBD1. This CDR3 is built from 15 residues. Germline trimming cut 4 bases from V and 0 bases from J; bases unmatched to any gene: 8. Germline assignment: CDR1 SQVTM and CDR2 ANQGSEA.

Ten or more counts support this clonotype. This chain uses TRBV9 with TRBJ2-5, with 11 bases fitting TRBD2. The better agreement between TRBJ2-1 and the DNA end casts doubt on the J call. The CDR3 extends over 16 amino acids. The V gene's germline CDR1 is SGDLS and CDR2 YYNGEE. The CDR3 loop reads CASSVAGLADTGRQFF. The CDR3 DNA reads TGTGCCAGCAGCGTAGCGGGACTAGCGGACACTGGACGGCAGTTCTTC.

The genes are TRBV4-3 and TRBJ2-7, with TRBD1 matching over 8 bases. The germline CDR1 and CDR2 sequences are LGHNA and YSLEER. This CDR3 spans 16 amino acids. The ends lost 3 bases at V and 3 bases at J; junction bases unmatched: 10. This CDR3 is CASSHYYWDRRYEQYF. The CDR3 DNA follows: TGCGCCAGCAGCCACTATTACTGGGACAGGCGCTACGAGCAGTACTTC.

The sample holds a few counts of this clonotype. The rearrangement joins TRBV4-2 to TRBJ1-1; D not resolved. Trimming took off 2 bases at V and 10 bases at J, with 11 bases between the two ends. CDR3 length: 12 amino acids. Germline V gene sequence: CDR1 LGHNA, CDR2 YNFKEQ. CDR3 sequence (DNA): TGTGCCAGCAGCCAAAACCAAGGAGCAGCTTTCTTT. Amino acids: CASSQNQGAAFF.

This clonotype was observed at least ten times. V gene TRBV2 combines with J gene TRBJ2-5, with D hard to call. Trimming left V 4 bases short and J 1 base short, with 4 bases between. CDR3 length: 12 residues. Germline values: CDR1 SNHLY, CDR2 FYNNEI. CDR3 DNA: TGTGCCAGCAGTGGGGTCCAAGAGACCCAGTACTTC. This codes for CASSGVQETQYF.

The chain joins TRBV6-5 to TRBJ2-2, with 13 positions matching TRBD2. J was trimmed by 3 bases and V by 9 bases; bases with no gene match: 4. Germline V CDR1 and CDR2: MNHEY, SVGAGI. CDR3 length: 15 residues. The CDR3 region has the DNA TGTGCCAGTAAACTAGCGGGGGGGCACACCGGGGAGCTGTTTTTT. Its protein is CASKLAGGHTGELFF.

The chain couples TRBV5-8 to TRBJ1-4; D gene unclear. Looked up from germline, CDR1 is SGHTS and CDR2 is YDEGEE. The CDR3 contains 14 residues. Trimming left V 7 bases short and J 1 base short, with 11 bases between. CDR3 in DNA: TGTGCCAGCGTACAAAGGGTAACTAATGAAAAACTGTTTTTT. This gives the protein CASVQRVTNEKLFF. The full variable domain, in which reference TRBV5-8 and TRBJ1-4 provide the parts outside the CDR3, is EAGVTQSPTHLIKTRGQQATLRCSPISGHTSVYWYQQALGLGLQFLLWYDEGEERNRGNFPPRFSGRQFPNYSSELNVNALELEDSALYLCASVQRVTNEKLFFGSGTQLSVL.

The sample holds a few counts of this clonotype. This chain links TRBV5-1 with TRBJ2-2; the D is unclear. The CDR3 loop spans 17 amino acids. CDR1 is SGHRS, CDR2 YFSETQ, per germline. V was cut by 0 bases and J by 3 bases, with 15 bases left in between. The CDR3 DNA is TGCGCCAGCAGCTTGGCCGCAAGGCCCTGGGACACCGGGGAGCTGTTTTTT. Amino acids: CASSLAARPWDTGELFF.

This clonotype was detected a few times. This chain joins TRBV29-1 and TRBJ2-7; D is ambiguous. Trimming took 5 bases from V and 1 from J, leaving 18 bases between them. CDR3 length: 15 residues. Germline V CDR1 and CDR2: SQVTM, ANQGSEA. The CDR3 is CSVKNGMDRSYEQYF. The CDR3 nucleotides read TGCAGCGTTAAGAACGGAATGGACCGTTCCTACGAGCAGTACTTC.

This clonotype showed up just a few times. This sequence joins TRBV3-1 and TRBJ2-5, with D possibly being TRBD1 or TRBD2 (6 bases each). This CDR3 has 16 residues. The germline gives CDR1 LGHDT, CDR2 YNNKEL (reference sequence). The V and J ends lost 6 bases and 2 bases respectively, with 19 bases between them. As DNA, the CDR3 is TGTGCCAGCAGGCCCAAACTAGGGGGGCTTCAAGAGACCCAGTACTTC. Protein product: CASRPKLGGLQETQYF.

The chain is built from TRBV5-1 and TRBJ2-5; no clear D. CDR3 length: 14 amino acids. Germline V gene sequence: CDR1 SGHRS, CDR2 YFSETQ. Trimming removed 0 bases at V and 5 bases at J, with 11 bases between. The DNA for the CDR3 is TGCGCCAGCAGCTTGGGACGACTTAGGGAGACCCAGTACTTC. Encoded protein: CASSLGRLRETQYF.

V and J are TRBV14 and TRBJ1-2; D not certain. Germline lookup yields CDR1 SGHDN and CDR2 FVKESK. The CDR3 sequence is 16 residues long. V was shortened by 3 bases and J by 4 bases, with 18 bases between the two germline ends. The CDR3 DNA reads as TGTGCCAGCAGCCACTCCGGAATGGGCGGAGTCTATGGCTACACCTTC. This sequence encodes CASSHSGMGGVYGYTF.

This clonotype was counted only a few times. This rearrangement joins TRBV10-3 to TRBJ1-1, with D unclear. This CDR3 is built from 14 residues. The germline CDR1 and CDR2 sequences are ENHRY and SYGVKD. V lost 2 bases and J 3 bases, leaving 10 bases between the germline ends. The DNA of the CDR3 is TGTGCCATCAGTGAGGCCCAAATCTACACTGAAGCTTTCTTT. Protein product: CAISEAQIYTEAFF.